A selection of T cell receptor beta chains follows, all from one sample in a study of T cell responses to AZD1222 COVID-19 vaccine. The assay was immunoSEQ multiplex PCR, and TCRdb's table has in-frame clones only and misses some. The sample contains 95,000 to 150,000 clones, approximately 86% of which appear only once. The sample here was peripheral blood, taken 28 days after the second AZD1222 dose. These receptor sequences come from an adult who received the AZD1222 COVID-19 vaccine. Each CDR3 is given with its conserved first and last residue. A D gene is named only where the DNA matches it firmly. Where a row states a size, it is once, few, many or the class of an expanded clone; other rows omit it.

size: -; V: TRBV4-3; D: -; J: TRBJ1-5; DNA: TGCGCCAGCAGCCAAGAATACAGACGGTTTAATCAGCCCCAGCATTTT; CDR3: CASSQEYRRFNQPQHF
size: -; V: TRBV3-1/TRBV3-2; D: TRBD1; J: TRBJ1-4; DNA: TGTGCCAGCAGCCAGAGGGGACAGGGAAGTGTGGGGAAACTGTTTTTT; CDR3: CASSQRGQGSVGKLFF
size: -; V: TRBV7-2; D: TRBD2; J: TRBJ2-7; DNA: TGTGCCAGCAGCTCGTCTAGCGGGGGTGCCTACGAGCAGTACTTC; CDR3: CASSSSSGGAYEQYF
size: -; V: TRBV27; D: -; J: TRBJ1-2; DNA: TGTGCCAGCAGTTTATGGGGGGGCGATGGCTACACCTTC; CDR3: CASSLWGGDGYTF
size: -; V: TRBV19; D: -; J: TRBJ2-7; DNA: TGTGCCAGTAGCGCCTTGGACGGGTACGAGCAGTACTTC; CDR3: CASSALDGYEQYF
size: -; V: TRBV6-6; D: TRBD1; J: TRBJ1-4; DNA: TGTGCCAGCAGAAGACAGGGGGCGCAGGATGAAAAACTGTTTTTT; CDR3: CASRRQGAQDEKLFF
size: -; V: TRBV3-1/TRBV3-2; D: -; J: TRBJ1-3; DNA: TGTGCCAGCAGCCAATCAGGATCTGGAAACACCATATATTTT; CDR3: CASSQSGSGNTIYF
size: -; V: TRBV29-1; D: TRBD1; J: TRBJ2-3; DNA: TGCAGCTCCAGGGACAGGGCGAGAGATACGCAGTATTTT; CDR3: CSSRDRARDTQYF
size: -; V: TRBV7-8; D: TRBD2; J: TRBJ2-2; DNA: TGTGCCAGCAGCCGCACCATGGCGGGGGGAACCGGGGAGCTGTTTTTT; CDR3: CASSRTMAGGTGELFF
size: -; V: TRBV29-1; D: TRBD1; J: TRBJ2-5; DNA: TGCAGCGTTGGACAGGGCCAGACCCAGTACTTC; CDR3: CSVGQGQTQYF
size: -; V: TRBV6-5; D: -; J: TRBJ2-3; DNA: TGTGCCAGCGAGGGACCCTCGCTCACAGATACGCAGTATTTT; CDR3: CASEGPSLTDTQYF
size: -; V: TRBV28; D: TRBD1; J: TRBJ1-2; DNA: TGTGCCAGCAGTTTAGGACAGGGGGTGCACACCTTC; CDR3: CASSLGQGVHTF
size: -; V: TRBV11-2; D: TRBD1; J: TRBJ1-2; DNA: TGTGCCAGCAGTGGGACCGGGACAGGGCCTCACACCTTC; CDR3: CASSGTGTGPHTF
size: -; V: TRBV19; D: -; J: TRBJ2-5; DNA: TGTGCCAGTAGTATATTTCGATCGGAGCAAGAGACCCAGTACTTC; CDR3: CASSIFRSEQETQYF
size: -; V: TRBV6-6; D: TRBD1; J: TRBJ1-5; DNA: TGTGCCAGCAGCCTTACAGGGGGCAATCAGCCCCAGCATTTT; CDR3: CASSLTGGNQPQHF
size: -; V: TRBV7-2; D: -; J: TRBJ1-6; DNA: TGTGCCAGCAGCTGGGGGCGTTCGGGGAATTCACCCCTCCACTTT; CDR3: CASSWGRSGNSPLHF
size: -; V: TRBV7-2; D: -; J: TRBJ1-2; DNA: TGTGCCAGCAGCGATCACCGGATTTTAAACTATGGCTACACCTTC; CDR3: CASSDHRILNYGYTF
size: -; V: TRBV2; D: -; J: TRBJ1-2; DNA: TGTGCCCGGGGCAGGGCGGTAGCTAACTATGGCTACACCTTC; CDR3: CARGRAVANYGYTF
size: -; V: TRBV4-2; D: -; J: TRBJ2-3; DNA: TGTGCCAGCAGCCCCGGACTCCAGAGTACAGATACGCAGTATTTT; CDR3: CASSPGLQSTDTQYF
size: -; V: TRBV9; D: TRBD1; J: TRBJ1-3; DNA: TGTGCCAGCAGCGGGGGTACAGGGGGAAACTCTGGAAACACCATATATTTT; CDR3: CASSGGTGGNSGNTIYF
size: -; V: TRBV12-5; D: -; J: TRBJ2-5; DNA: TGTGCTAGTGGCCTAATACAGGGAGGCCAAGAGACCCAGTACTTC; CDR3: CASGLIQGGQETQYF
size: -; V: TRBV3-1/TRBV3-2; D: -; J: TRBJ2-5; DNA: TGTGCCAGCAGCCAGCTGGCGAGGGAAGAGACCCAGTACTTC; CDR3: CASSQLAREETQYF
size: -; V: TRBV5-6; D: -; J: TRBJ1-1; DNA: TGTGCCAGCAGCTTGGGGATCCACGGAGGCACTGAAGCTTTCTTT; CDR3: CASSLGIHGGTEAFF
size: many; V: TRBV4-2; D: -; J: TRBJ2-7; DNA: TGTGCCAGCAGCCAAGATGCCTACGAGCAGTACTTC; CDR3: CASSQDAYEQYF
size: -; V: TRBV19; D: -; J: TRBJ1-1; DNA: TGTGCCAGTAGTATAGAGACAGGAGTCATGAACACTGAAGCTTTCTTT; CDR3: CASSIETGVMNTEAFF
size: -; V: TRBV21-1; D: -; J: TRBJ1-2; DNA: TGTGCCAGCAGTAGAAGACAGGGGGGGTATGGCTACACCTTC; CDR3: CASSRRQGGYGYTF
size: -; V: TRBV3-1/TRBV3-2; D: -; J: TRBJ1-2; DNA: TGTGCCAGCAGCCAAGGCGGATTCTATGGCTACACCTTC; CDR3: CASSQGGFYGYTF